The subject of this entry is one T cell receptor (beta chain). As yet, its antigen is unknown. TCRdb keeps only in-frame clones here, not all; method: immunoSEQ multiplex PCR. Altogether millions of clones are present, around nine tenths being singletons, with the ten largest covering roughly 0.14%. Germline CDR1 is SGHTS and CDR2 is YDEGEE. CDR3 length: 15 residues. The V end was cut by 6 bases, the J end by 4 bases, with 17 bases between. The data originate from a study of shared clonotypes between healthy human individuals. Study-wide results and limits: Non-shared clonotypes were found to have lower generation probabilities than the clonotypes that were shared by all four of the sorted-subset donors.

This rearrangement joins TRBV5-8 to TRBJ1-5; D gene uncertain. The sample was naive CD4+ T cells sorted from blood. As for subset: CD45RA+ positively selected. The TCR was taken from a man younger than 35 in good health. The CDR3 reads CASTRTGSQNQPQHF. The CDR3, as DNA: TGTGCCAGCACGCGGACCGGGTCTCAAAATCAGCCCCAGCATTTT.